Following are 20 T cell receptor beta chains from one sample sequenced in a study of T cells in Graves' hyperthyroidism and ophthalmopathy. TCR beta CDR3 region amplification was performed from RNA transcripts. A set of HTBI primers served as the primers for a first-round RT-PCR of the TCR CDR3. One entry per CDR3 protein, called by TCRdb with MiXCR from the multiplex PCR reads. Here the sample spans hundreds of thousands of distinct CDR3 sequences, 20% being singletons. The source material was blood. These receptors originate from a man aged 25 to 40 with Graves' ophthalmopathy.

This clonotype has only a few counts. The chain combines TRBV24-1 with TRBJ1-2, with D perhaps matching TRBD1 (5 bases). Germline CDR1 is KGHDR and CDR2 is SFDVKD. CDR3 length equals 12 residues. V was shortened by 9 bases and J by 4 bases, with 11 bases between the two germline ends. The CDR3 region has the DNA TGTGCCACCTCCGCGGGGCCCTATGGCTACACCTTC. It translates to CATSAGPYGYTF.

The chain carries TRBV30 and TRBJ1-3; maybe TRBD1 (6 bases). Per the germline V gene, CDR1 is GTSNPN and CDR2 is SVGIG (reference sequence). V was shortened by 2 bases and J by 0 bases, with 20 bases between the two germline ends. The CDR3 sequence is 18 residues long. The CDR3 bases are TGTGCCTGGAGTAAACCCCGCGTAGGACAGAGCTCTGGAAACACCATATATTTT. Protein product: CAWSKPRVGQSSGNTIYF.

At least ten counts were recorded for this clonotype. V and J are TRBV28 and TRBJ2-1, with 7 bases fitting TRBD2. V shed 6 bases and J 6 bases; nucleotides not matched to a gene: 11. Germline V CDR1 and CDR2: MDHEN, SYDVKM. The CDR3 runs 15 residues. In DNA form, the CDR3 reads TGTGCCAGCAGGGGGGGGACTCAGAGTGGCAATGAGCAGTTCTTC. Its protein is CASRGGTQSGNEQFF.

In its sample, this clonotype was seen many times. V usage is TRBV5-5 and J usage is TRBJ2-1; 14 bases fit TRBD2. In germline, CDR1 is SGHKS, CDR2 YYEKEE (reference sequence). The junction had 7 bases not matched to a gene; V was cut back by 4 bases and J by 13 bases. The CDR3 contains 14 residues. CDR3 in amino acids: CASSAGTSGSSQFF. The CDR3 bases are TGTGCCAGCAGCGCAGGGACTAGCGGGAGTAGCCAGTTCTTC.

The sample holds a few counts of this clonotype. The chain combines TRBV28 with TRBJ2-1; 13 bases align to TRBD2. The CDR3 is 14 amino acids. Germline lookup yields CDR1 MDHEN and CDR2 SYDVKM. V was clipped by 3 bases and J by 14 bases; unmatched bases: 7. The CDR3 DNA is TGTGCCAGCAGTTTGGCACTAGCGGGAGGGGTGAAGTTCTTC. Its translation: CASSLALAGGVKFF.

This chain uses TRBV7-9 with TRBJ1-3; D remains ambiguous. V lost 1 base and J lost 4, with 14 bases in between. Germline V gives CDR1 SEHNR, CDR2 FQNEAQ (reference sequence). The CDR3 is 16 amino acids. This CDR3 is CASSLVLGSIGNTIYF. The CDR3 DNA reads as TGTGCCAGCAGCTTAGTTCTGGGGAGTATCGGAAACACCATATATTTT. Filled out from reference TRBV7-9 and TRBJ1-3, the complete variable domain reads DTGVSQNPRHKITKRGQNVTFRCDPISEHNRLYWYRQTLGQGPEFLTYFQNEAQLEKSRLLSDRFSAERPKGSFSTLEIQRTEQGDSAMYLCASSLVLGSIGNTIYFGEGSWLTVV.

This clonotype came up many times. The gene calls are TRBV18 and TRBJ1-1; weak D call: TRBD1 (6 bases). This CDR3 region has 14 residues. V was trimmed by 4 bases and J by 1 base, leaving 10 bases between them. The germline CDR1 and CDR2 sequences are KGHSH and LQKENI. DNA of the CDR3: TGTGCCAGCTCACAATTGGGACAGAACACTGAAGCTTTCTTT. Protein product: CASSQLGQNTEAFF.

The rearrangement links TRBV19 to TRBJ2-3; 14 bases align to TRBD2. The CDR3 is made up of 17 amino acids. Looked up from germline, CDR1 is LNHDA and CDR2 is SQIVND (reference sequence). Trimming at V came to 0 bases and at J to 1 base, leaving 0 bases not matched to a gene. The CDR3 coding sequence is TGTGCCAGTAGTATAGAGGGACTAGCGGGAGGCACAGATACGCAGTATTTT. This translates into CASSIEGLAGGTDTQYF.

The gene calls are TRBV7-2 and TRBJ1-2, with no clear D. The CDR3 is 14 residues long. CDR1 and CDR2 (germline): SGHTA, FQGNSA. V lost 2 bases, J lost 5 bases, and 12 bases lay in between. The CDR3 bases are TGTGCCAGCAGCTTAATGTACAGTCTTTATGGCTACACCTTC. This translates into CASSLMYSLYGYTF.

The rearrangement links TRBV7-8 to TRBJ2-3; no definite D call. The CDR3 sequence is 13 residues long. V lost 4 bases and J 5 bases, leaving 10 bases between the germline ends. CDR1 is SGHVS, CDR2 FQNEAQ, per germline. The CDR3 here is CASSSIRVDTQYF. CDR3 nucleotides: TGTGCCAGCAGCTCTATTAGGGTAGATACGCAGTATTTT.

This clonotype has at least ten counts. CDR3: CASSSHGREGSYNEQFF. In DNA form, the CDR3 reads TGTGCCAGCAGTTCCCATGGCCGGGAGGGGTCCTACAATGAGCAGTTCTTC. This rearrangement joins TRBV12-3 or TRBV12-4 to TRBJ2-1, with TRBD2 matching 8 bases. The ends lost 4 bases at V and 1 base at J; junction bases unmatched: 9. This CDR3 is built from 17 residues.

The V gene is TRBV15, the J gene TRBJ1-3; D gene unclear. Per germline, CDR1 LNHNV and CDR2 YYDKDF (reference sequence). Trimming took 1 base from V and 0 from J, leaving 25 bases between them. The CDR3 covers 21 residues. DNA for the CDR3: TGTGCCACCAGCAGAGCTCTCGGTCAGCCCGCCACCGAGAGCTCTGGAAACACCATATATTTT. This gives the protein CATSRALGQPATESSGNTIYF.

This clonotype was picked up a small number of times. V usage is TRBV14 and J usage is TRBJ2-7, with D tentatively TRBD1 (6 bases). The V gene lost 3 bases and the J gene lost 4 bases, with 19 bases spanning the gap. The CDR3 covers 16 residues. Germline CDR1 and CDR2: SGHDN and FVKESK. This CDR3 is CASSHVYPGHRYEQYF. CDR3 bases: TGTGCCAGCAGCCACGTATATCCGGGACATCGGTACGAGCAGTACTTC.

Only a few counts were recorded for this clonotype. The CDR3, as DNA: TGTGCCAGCAACGACCCGGGACAAAGAAACGAGCAGTACTTC. It specifies CASNDPGQRNEQYF. The J gene is TRBJ2-7, the V gene TRBV6-2 or TRBV6-3, with TRBD1 as a possible D gene (6 bases). This CDR3 region has 14 residues. The V gene lost 7 bases and the J gene lost 5 bases, with 18 bases spanning the gap. Germline CDR1 and CDR2: MNHEY and SVGEGT.

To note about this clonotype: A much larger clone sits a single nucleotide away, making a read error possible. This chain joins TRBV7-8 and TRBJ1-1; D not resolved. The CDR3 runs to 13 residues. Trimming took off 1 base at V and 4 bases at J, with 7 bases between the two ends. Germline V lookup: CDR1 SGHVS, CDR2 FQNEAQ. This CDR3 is CASSLDIITEAFF. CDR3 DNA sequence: TGTGCCAGCAGCTTAGACATCATCACTGAAGCTTTCTTT.

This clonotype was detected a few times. The CDR3 reads CASSVVSGATEAFF. CDR3 in DNA: TGTGCCAGCAGCGTAGTTTCGGGGGCCACTGAAGCTTTCTTT. This chain joins TRBV9 and TRBJ1-1; a possible D gene is TRBD1 (6 bases). V shed 0 bases and J shed 4 bases, with 10 bases lying between them. The CDR3 is 14 amino acids. Germline CDR1 is SGDLS and CDR2 is YYNGEE.

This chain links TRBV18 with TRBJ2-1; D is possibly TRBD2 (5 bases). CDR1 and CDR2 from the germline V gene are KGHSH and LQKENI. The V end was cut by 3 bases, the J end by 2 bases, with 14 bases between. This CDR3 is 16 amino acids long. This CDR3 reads CASSPPSRGPYNEQFF. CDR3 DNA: TGTGCCAGCTCACCTCCGAGCCGCGGGCCCTACAATGAGCAGTTCTTC.

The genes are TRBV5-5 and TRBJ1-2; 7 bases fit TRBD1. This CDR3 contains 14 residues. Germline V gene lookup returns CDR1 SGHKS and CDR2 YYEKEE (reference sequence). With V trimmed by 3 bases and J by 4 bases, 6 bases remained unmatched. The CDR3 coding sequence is TGTGCCAGCAGCTGGGGGGACAGAACCTATGGCTACACCTTC. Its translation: CASSWGDRTYGYTF.

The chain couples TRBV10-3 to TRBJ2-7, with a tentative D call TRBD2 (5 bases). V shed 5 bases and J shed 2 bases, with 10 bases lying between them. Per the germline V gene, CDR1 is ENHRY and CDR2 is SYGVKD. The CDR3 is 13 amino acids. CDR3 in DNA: TGTGCCATCAGTACCGGGATCACCTACGAGCAGTACTTC. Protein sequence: CAISTGITYEQYF.

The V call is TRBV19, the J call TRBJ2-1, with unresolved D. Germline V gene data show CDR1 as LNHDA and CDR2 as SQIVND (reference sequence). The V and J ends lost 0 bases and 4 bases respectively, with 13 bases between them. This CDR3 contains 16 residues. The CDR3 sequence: CASSIEGGEPYNEQFF. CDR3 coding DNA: TGTGCCAGTAGTATAGAAGGCGGAGAACCTTACAATGAGCAGTTCTTC.